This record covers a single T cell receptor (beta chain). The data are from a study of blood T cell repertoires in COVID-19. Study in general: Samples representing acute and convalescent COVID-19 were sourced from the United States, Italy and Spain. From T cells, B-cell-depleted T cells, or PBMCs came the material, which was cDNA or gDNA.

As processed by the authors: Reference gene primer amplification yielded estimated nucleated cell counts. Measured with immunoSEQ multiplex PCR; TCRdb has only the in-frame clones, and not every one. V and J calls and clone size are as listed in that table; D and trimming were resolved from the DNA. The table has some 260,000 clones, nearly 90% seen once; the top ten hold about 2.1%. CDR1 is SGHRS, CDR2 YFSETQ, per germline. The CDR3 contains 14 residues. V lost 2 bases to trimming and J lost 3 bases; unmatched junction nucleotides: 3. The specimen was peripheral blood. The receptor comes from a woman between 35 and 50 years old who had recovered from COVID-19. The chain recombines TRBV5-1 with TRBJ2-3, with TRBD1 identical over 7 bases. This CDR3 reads CASSFGTVTDTQYF. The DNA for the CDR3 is TGCGCCAGCAGCTTCGGGACAGTGACAGATACGCAGTATTTT.